This T cell receptor beta chain was sequenced for a study of blood T cell repertoires in COVID-19. Study in general: Donors in the United States, Italy and Spain gave samples during acute or convalescent COVID-19.

Germline CDR1 reads SGHRS; CDR2 reads YFSETQ. The J segment lost 4 bases and the V segment lost 4 bases, leaving 6 bases of the junction unmatched. The CDR3 has 14 residues. Original processing methods: For nucleated cells, counts were estimated from reference gene primer amplification. Sequencing was performed with immunoSEQ multiplex PCR; in TCRdb, only in-frame clones are kept and a portion is missing. V and J calls plus clone size are reproduced from that table; the DNA served to infer D and trimming. Altogether just over 300,000 clones are present, about 90% being singletons, with the ten largest covering around 1.9%.

Sequencing was performed on peripheral blood. This receptor was identified in a woman under 40 with COVID-19, enrolled during active disease. V usage is TRBV5-1 and J usage is TRBJ2-3, with TRBD2 matching 7 bases. CDR3 bases: TGCGCCAGCAGCAGTCGGACTAGTGCAGATACGCAGTATTTT. Translating gives CASSSRTSADTQYF.